What follows is one T cell receptor (beta chain) and its context. The antigen is unknown. The authors ran a second PCR of about 7 to 12 cycles using a sample-barcoded 5' primer and a J-beta primer mix. Via MiXCR, TCRdb re-called the 5' RACE reads, giving one row per CDR3 protein. The table shows 1.5 million to 2 million distinct CDR3 sequences, with 28% occurring only once. This specimen belongs to a study of blood T cells in healthy people across ages. Study-wide results and caveats: Comparison with aged donors showed that long-lived donors had more naive CD4+ cells and higher diversity.

Sequences were obtained from blood. The TCR comes from a woman in her 30s in good health.

The DNA of the CDR3 is TGTGCCAGCAGCGTGGCACTAGCCTCCGATGAGCAGTTCTTC. This codes for CASSVALASDEQFF. The chain couples TRBV9 to TRBJ2-1; TRBD2 might be the D (6 bases). Germline V gene lookup returns CDR1 SGDLS and CDR2 YYNGEE. Trimming cost V 2 bases and J 8 bases, with 14 bases left between them. This CDR3 has 14 residues.